The next 23 T cell receptor beta chains were all read from a single sample in a study of OX40 agonist ivuxolimab in advanced cancers. Library preparation employed the immunoSEQ multiplex PCR assay. The immuneACCESS repertoire file appears here via TCRdb, limited to in-frame rearrangements. These files lack a portion of the clones; in checked studies, under half of the deficit traces to unresolved V genes, and the cause of the others is not known. A total of 62,000 or so clones appear in this sample, about 89% of them only once. The leading ten clones occupy around 2.1% of the sample. The sequences come from CD4+ or CD8+ T cells sorted from blood, collected in a trial of the OX40 agonist ivuxolimab. These receptors all stem from an adult with an advanced solid tumor such as melanoma, head and neck, liver or kidney cancer.

J is TRBJ2-1 and V is TRBV11-2, with 7 positions matching TRBD2. The junction had 9 bases not matched to a gene; V was cut back by 4 bases and J by 6 bases. Germline V gene sequence: CDR1 SGHAT, CDR2 FQNNGV. This CDR3 contains 15 residues. CDR3 protein: CASSSSGPAGNEQFF. DNA of the CDR3: TGTGCCAGCAGCTCTAGCGGTCCTGCGGGCAATGAGCAGTTCTTC.

This chain's CDR3 is CSVVKSVTGTSEQYF. In DNA, the CDR3 is TGCAGCGTTGTTAAATCCGTGACAGGCACTAGCGAGCAGTACTTC. The genes are TRBV29-1 and TRBJ2-7; a possible D gene is TRBD1 (6 bases). V was shortened by 4 bases and J by 6 bases, with 22 bases between the two germline ends. The CDR3 has 15 residues. Looked up from germline, CDR1 is SQVTM and CDR2 is ANQGSEA.

V is TRBV30 and J is TRBJ2-7; D remains ambiguous. Trimming shortened V by 2 bases and J by 3 bases, and 8 bases separated the two germline ends. This CDR3 has 12 residues. Germline assignment: CDR1 GTSNPN and CDR2 SVGIG (reference sequence). In DNA, the CDR3 is TGTGCCTGGAGTCGTGGGTTCTACGAGCAGTACTTC. Translating gives CAWSRGFYEQYF.

The CDR3 loop reads CASSPGRTGFEQFF. CDR3 bases: TGTGCCAGCTCACCGGGGAGGACAGGCTTTGAGCAGTTCTTC. The rearrangement uses TRBV18 and TRBJ2-1; D possibly corresponds to TRBD1 (7 bases). V shed 3 bases and J shed 9 bases, with 15 bases lying between them. The CDR3 totals 14 residues. Germline V CDR1 and CDR2: KGHSH, LQKENI.

This chain links TRBV6-1 with TRBJ2-6; no firm D call. The CDR3 is 18 residues long. Germline CDR1 reads MNHNS; CDR2 reads SASEGT. Trimming cost V 2 bases and J 0 bases, with 14 bases left between them. The CDR3 is CASSEYYSEYSGANVLTF. DNA for the CDR3: TGTGCCAGCAGTGAATATTACAGCGAATACTCTGGGGCCAACGTCCTGACTTTC.

This sequence joins TRBV5-4 and TRBJ1-5; D unresolved. The CDR3 contains 13 residues. Germline V gene sequence: CDR1 SGHNT, CDR2 YYREEE (reference sequence). The V and J ends lost 0 bases and 2 bases respectively, with 3 bases between them. CDR3 sequence reads: CASSLERNQPQHF. The CDR3 DNA reads TGTGCCAGCAGCTTGGAACGCAATCAGCCCCAGCATTTT.

The chain is built from TRBV5-4 and TRBJ2-1, with 9 bases that match TRBD1. CDR1 and CDR2 from the germline V gene are SGHNT and YYREEE (reference sequence). V shed 0 bases, J shed 7 bases, and the junction held 11 bases outside the gene matches. This CDR3 has 17 residues. The CDR3 reads CASSLEWLGQGSNEQFF. CDR3 DNA sequence: TGTGCCAGCAGCTTGGAGTGGCTCGGACAGGGGAGTAATGAGCAGTTCTTC.

A note on this clone: Germline and junction disagree at one end, which may indicate a read error. The CDR3 sequence is CANSPGGGGYTF. Here the CDR3 DNA reads TGTGCCAACAGTCCAGGGGGGGGTGGCTACACCTTC. V usage is TRBV6-6 and J usage is TRBJ1-2; 7 bases are a match to TRBD1. The germline V gene has CDR1 MNHNY and CDR2 SVGAGI (reference sequence). CDR3 length: 12 amino acids.

The gene calls are TRBV11-2 and TRBJ2-1; weak D call: TRBD1 (6 bases). V was shortened by 0 bases and J by 3 bases, with 9 bases between the two germline ends. This CDR3 has 15 residues. The germline gives CDR1 SGHAT, CDR2 FQNNGV. The CDR3 nucleotides read TGTGCCAGCAGCTTAGATAGGGGGATCTACAATGAGCAGTTCTTC. It yields the protein CASSLDRGIYNEQFF.

This rearrangement joins TRBV7-9 to TRBJ2-1; TRBD2 agrees at 10 bases. CDR3 size: 19 residues. The J segment lost 6 bases and the V segment lost 1 base, leaving 15 bases of the junction unmatched. Germline V gene data show CDR1 as SEHNR and CDR2 as FQNEAQ (reference sequence). CDR3 region: CASSLVRLAGGYGSNEQFF. CDR3 DNA: TGTGCCAGCAGCTTAGTCCGATTAGCGGGGGGATATGGCTCCAATGAGCAGTTCTTC. Full variable domain (remainder filled in from reference TRBV7-9 and TRBJ2-1): DTGVSQNPRHKITKRGQNVTFRCDPISEHNRLYWYRQTLGQGPEFLTYFQNEAQLEKSRLLSDRFSAERPKGSFSTLEIQRTEQGDSAMYLCASSLVRLAGGYGSNEQFFGPGTRLTVL.

This clone has only one observation. Different DNA sequences within this sample yield the same CDR3. The gene calls are TRBV9 and TRBJ1-4, with 9 bases matching TRBD1. Germline V gene data show CDR1 as SGDLS and CDR2 as YYNGEE. The CDR3 is made up of 15 amino acids. With V trimmed by 0 bases and J by 5 bases, 2 bases remained unmatched. The CDR3 DNA sequence: TGTGCCAGCAGCGTAGGGACAGGGGTAAATGAAAAACTGTTTTTT. The encoded protein is CASSVGTGVNEKLFF. Full variable domain (outside the CDR3, taken from reference TRBV9 and TRBJ1-4): DSGVTQTPKHLITATGQRVTLRCSPRSGDLSVYWYQQSLDQGLQFLIQYYNGEERAKGNILERFSAQQFPDLHSELNLSSLELGDSALYFCASSVGTGVNEKLFFGSGTQLSVL.

This chain uses TRBV7-2 with TRBJ2-7, with TRBD2 matching 8 bases. The V gene end was trimmed by 0 bases and the J gene end by 0 bases; junction bases not matched to a gene: 10. From germline, CDR1 is SGHTA and CDR2 FQGNSA. There are 18 residues in the CDR3. The CDR3 spells CASSLARGADLSSYEQYF. CDR3 in DNA: TGTGCCAGCAGCTTAGCGCGGGGGGCCGACCTTAGCTCCTACGAGCAGTACTTC.

The chain is built from TRBV7-9 and TRBJ2-7; D tentatively fits TRBD1 or TRBD2 (5 bases each). The CDR3 loop spans 13 amino acids. CDR1 is SEHNR, CDR2 FQNEAQ, per germline (reference sequence). The germline V and J ends were trimmed by 1 base and 4 bases, with 8 bases remaining between them. The CDR3 DNA follows: TGTGCCAGCAGCTTAGGTGGGGGTTACGAGCAGTACTTC. This codes for CASSLGGGYEQYF.

The sample holds a few counts of this clone. The V gene is TRBV30, the J gene TRBJ1-1; D not resolved. Per germline, CDR1 GTSNPN and CDR2 SVGIG (reference sequence). Deletions cut 0 bases from V and 4 bases from J, with 12 bases between. CDR3 length: 14 amino acids. CDR3 sequence: CAWSVRGVGTEAFF. The CDR3, as DNA: TGTGCCTGGAGTGTACGGGGAGTTGGCACTGAAGCTTTCTTT. Full variable domain (missing parts from reference TRBV30 and TRBJ1-1): SQTIHQWPATLVQPVGSPLSLECTVEGTSNPNLYWYRQAAGRGLQLLFYSVGIGQISSEVPQNLSASRPQDRQFILSSKKLLLSDSGFYLCAWSVRGVGTEAFFGQGTRLTVV.

The rearrangement joins TRBV28 to TRBJ2-1; 11 bases match TRBD2. Per the germline V gene, CDR1 is MDHEN and CDR2 is SYDVKM. The ends lost 5 bases at V and 2 bases at J; junction bases unmatched: 5. The CDR3 length is 16 residues. The CDR3 protein is CASSQYSGRAYNEQFF. CDR3 coding DNA: TGTGCCAGCAGTCAATATAGCGGGAGGGCCTACAATGAGCAGTTCTTC. Together with reference TRBV28 and TRBJ2-1, the CDR3 gives the full variable domain: DVKVTQSSRYLVKRTGEKVFLECVQDMDHENMFWYRQDPGLGLRLIYFSYDVKMKEKGDIPEGYSVSREKKERFSLILESASTNQTSMYLCASSQYSGRAYNEQFFGPGTRLTVL.

The chain has TRBV9 and TRBJ2-5; TRBD1 aligns across 8 bases. The CDR3 consists of 14 residues. After removal of 4 bases from V and 2 bases from J, the junction contained 4 bases not matched to a gene. Germline V gives CDR1 SGDLS, CDR2 YYNGEE. CDR3 in DNA: TGTGCCAGCAGCCTTCGGACAGGGCAAGAGACCCAGTACTTC. It is translated as CASSLRTGQETQYF.

This chain connects TRBV30 to TRBJ2-3; 8 bases align to TRBD2. The trim removed 3 bases at V and 3 bases at J, leaving 2 bases unmatched. CDR1 is GTSNPN, CDR2 SVGIG, per germline (reference sequence). The CDR3 covers 13 residues. The CDR3 sequence is CAWRSGRTDTQYF. The CDR3 DNA is TGTGCCTGGAGGAGCGGGAGAACAGATACGCAGTATTTT.

This chain joins TRBV2 and TRBJ2-7, with D possibly matching TRBD2 (5 bases). Between the trimmed V and J ends, which lost 7 bases and 2 bases, there was a span of 21 bases. There are 16 residues in the CDR3. Germline CDR1 is SNHLY and CDR2 is FYNNEI. The DNA for the CDR3 is TGTGCCAGCAAGATAGACCCGGGATCCTCGGCCTACGAGCAGTACTTC. It specifies CASKIDPGSSAYEQYF.

V usage is TRBV11-2 and J usage is TRBJ2-2; no definite D call. The CDR3 is made up of 14 amino acids. The V gene's germline CDR1 is SGHAT and CDR2 FQNNGV. The V end was cut by 5 bases, the J end by 1 base, with 8 bases between. The CDR3 here is CASSPRVNTGELFF. CDR3 nucleotides: TGTGCCAGCAGCCCCCGGGTGAACACCGGGGAGCTGTTTTTT.

The CDR3 DNA reads as TGTGCCAGCAGCCCGGACAGGGCCTATGGCTACACCTTC. Translation: CASSPDRAYGYTF. The chain couples TRBV11-2 to TRBJ1-2; the match to TRBD1 covers 8 bases. Losses at the gene ends were 5 bases for V and 4 bases for J; bases not matched to a gene: 3. The CDR3 consists of 13 residues. CDR1 is SGHAT and CDR2 is FQNNGV in the germline V gene.

The chain employs TRBV6-1 and TRBJ2-7; no reliable D call. CDR3 length: 11 residues. Germline V gene sequence: CDR1 MNHNS, CDR2 SASEGT. V lost 4 bases and J lost 3, with 4 bases in between. The CDR3 reads CASSANYEQYF. CDR3 bases: TGTGCCAGCAGTGCCAACTACGAGCAGTACTTC.

The rearrangement joins TRBV5-1 to TRBJ2-7; no clear D. The CDR3 totals 13 residues. Germline CDR1 SGHRS, CDR2 YFSETQ. Between the trimmed V and J ends, which lost 5 bases and 0 bases, there was a span of 9 bases. In DNA form, the CDR3 reads TGCGCCAGCAGACCTGAAGTCTCCTACGAGCAGTACTTC. Amino acid sequence: CASRPEVSYEQYF.

The chain is built from TRBV11-2 and TRBJ2-1; D is possibly TRBD2 (6 bases). V shed 5 bases and J shed 5 bases, with 16 bases lying between them. CDR1 SGHAT and CDR2 FQNNGV come from the germline V gene. The CDR3 runs to 15 residues. Written as DNA, the CDR3 is TGTGCCAGCAGCGGTTGGGACTCAGAGAACAATGAGCAGTTCTTC. The encoded protein is CASSGWDSENNEQFF.